The clone carrying this T cell receptor beta chain was seen at least ten times. The antigen remains undetermined. Using its own MiXCR run on the RT-PCR reads, TCRdb lists one record per CDR3 protein. The data hold around 760,000 distinct CDR3 sequences, with approximately 15% observed a single time. The data derive from a study of response to subunit inactivated influenza vaccine. Study-wide results and caveats: Researchers suggested that each seasonal influenza vaccination recruits few new T cells.

Between the trimmed V and J ends, which lost 0 bases and 4 bases, there was a span of 17 bases. This CDR3 spans 17 amino acids. Germline lookup yields CDR1 LNHNV and CDR2 YYDKDF (reference sequence). The clonotype comes from a man aged 45-60 years who received an inactivated influenza vaccine. The chain combines TRBV15 with TRBJ2-3; TRBD2 is a possible D gene (7 bases). The specimen was PBMCs from blood, collected approximately 15 days before vaccination. The CDR3 DNA follows: TGTGCCACCAGCAGAGAAGGGGGGGTGGTCAGGGCAGATACGCAGTATTTT. The encoded protein is CATSREGGVVRADTQYF. Using reference TRBV15 and TRBJ2-3 for the parts outside the CDR3, the full variable domain is DAMVIQNPRYQVTQFGKPVTLSCSQTLNHNVMYWYQQKSSQAPKLLFHYYDKDFNNEADTPDNFQSRRPNTSFCFLDIRSPGLGDTAMYLCATSREGGVVRADTQYFGPGTRLTVL.